The rows below give T cell receptor beta chains drawn from one sample of a study of blood T cell repertoires in COVID-19. Profiling relied on immunoSEQ multiplex PCR, and the TCRdb table lists in-frame clones only, not all of them. The sample contains about 220,000 clones, 80% of which appear only once. Sequences were obtained from peripheral blood. These receptors came from a human donor in a cohort sampled during active COVID-19. Both conserved end residues are part of each CDR3.

j_gene: TRBJ1-4
v_gene: TRBV28
CDR3aa: CASSLQGLNEKLFF

j_gene: TRBJ1-5
v_gene: TRBV19
CDR3aa: CASSAVRVNQPQHF

j_gene: TRBJ1-5
v_gene: TRBV7-2
CDR3aa: CASSQETGGRNQPQHF

j_gene: TRBJ2-5
v_gene: TRBV30
CDR3aa: CAWSVGRETQYF

j_gene: TRBJ1-5
v_gene: TRBV6-2/TRBV6-3
CDR3aa: CASSYIGGTGGWPQHF

j_gene: TRBJ2-3
v_gene: TRBV2
CDR3aa: CASRNPGGGTDTQYF

j_gene: TRBJ2-5
v_gene: TRBV7-9
CDR3aa: CASSRGQGLETQYF

j_gene: TRBJ1-6
v_gene: TRBV5-1
CDR3aa: CASSLTGTDNSPLHF

j_gene: TRBJ1-2
v_gene: TRBV5-8
CDR3aa: CASSDRDRPLIGYTF

j_gene: TRBJ1-2
v_gene: TRBV19
CDR3aa: CASSITVGGRGFSYGYTF

j_gene: TRBJ1-1
v_gene: TRBV29-1
CDR3aa: CSVMGQGWAEAFF

j_gene: TRBJ2-5
v_gene: TRBV18
CDR3aa: CASSPSGETQYF

j_gene: TRBJ2-1
v_gene: TRBV6-5
CDR3aa: CASTGTGLHEQFF

j_gene: TRBJ2-5
v_gene: TRBV5-6
CDR3aa: CASSFSGGARETQYF

j_gene: TRBJ2-1
v_gene: TRBV7-7
CDR3aa: CASSLEREGLDEQFF

j_gene: TRBJ2-1
v_gene: TRBV6-5
CDR3aa: CASSYDGSSYNEQFF

j_gene: TRBJ1-2
v_gene: TRBV6-6
CDR3aa: CASSPGDRGWVIIGYTF

j_gene: TRBJ1-1
v_gene: TRBV19
CDR3aa: CASSILDRELVAFF

j_gene: TRBJ2-3
v_gene: TRBV2
CDR3aa: CASRGREADTQYF

j_gene: TRBJ2-2
v_gene: TRBV11-2
CDR3aa: CASSLGPGGNTGELFF

j_gene: TRBJ2-7
v_gene: TRBV10-3
CDR3aa: CAIGPAGGAGEQYF

j_gene: TRBJ1-6
v_gene: TRBV5-1
CDR3aa: CASSGTGGVISPLHF

j_gene: TRBJ1-4
v_gene: TRBV19
CDR3aa: CASNRQGASNEKLFF

j_gene: TRBJ2-3
v_gene: TRBV6-6
CDR3aa: CASSLAGDTDTQYF

j_gene: TRBJ2-1
v_gene: TRBV7-2
CDR3aa: CASSQWGLAGNNEQFF

j_gene: TRBJ1-1
v_gene: TRBV3-1/TRBV3-2
CDR3aa: CASSQYGQPNTEAFF

j_gene: TRBJ2-5
v_gene: TRBV5-1
CDR3aa: CASSRGTQETQYF

j_gene: TRBJ2-7
v_gene: TRBV5-1
CDR3aa: CASSLPAYEQYF

j_gene: TRBJ2-6
v_gene: TRBV5-1
CDR3aa: CASSGTVVRQSGANVLTF

j_gene: TRBJ2-2
v_gene: TRBV10-3
CDR3aa: CAIKEGTSGRVSTGGTGELFF

j_gene: TRBJ2-3
v_gene: TRBV27
CDR3aa: CASSTLGAGTDTQYF

j_gene: TRBJ2-3
v_gene: TRBV6-1
CDR3aa: CASSVLAGGPEDTQYF

j_gene: TRBJ1-2
v_gene: TRBV29-1
CDR3aa: CSVGRGRDYGYTF

j_gene: TRBJ2-7
v_gene: TRBV5-4
CDR3aa: CASSIPRGQGAGEQYF

j_gene: TRBJ1-5
v_gene: TRBV24-1
CDR3aa: CATSYGGRDRQPQHF

j_gene: TRBJ2-1
v_gene: TRBV25-1
CDR3aa: CASSEYGGRGNEQFF

j_gene: TRBJ1-3
v_gene: TRBV7-2
CDR3aa: CASSPSGESGNTIYF

j_gene: TRBJ1-5
v_gene: TRBV28
CDR3aa: CASTNGGFDQPQHF

j_gene: TRBJ2-2
v_gene: TRBV9
CDR3aa: CASSGRTVTGELFF

j_gene: TRBJ2-7
v_gene: TRBV7-2
CDR3aa: CASSLGTSGGAVEQYF

j_gene: TRBJ2-7
v_gene: TRBV11-1
CDR3aa: CASSLAPGYYEQYF

j_gene: TRBJ2-5
v_gene: TRBV21-1
CDR3aa: CASSTQTGETQYF

j_gene: TRBJ2-1
v_gene: TRBV5-1
CDR3aa: CASSRRYNEQFF

j_gene: TRBJ2-2
v_gene: TRBV3-1/TRBV3-2
CDR3aa: CASRRQGSRTGELFF

j_gene: TRBJ1-4
v_gene: TRBV6-1
CDR3aa: CASSEAQGAGKLFF

j_gene: TRBJ2-7
v_gene: TRBV18
CDR3aa: CASSPPWTGPTGEQYF

j_gene: TRBJ2-3
v_gene: TRBV5-6
CDR3aa: CASRATGYTQYF

j_gene: TRBJ2-2
v_gene: TRBV6-1
CDR3aa: CASSEQGVTGELFF

j_gene: TRBJ2-1
v_gene: TRBV5-1
CDR3aa: CASSSQGNEQFF

j_gene: TRBJ1-4
v_gene: TRBV11-2
CDR3aa: CASSLGLAGELFF

j_gene: TRBJ2-7
v_gene: TRBV6-5
CDR3aa: CASRGTVAEQYF

j_gene: TRBJ2-2
v_gene: TRBV19
CDR3aa: CASSPGGPQTGELFF

j_gene: TRBJ1-4
v_gene: TRBV6-5
CDR3aa: CASSYSGTQKLFF

j_gene: TRBJ1-2
v_gene: TRBV28
CDR3aa: CASSLSSVYGYTF